These T cell receptor beta chains were read from a single sample in a study of shared clonotypes between healthy human individuals. Profiling relied on immunoSEQ multiplex PCR, and the TCRdb table lists in-frame clones only, not all of them. The table has more than 550,000 clones, around 90% seen once. The sequencing input was memory CD8+ T cells from PBMCs. The source of these receptors is a man younger than 35 in good health. Some clones in this sample may be carry-over from other donors' samples. CDR3s include the opening cysteine and the closing phenylalanine or tryptophan. The D gene is left open where the match is weak. Part of the rows lack a size; the others show once, few, many or a class for expanded clones.

v_gene,abundance,j_gene,d_gene,CDR3nt,CDR3aa
TRBV27,once,TRBJ1-5,TRBD1,TGTGCCAGCAGTTTAGTCCGGACAGGGGTCTTCGGAAATCAGCCCCAGCATTTT,CASSLVRTGVFGNQPQHF
TRBV6-5,-,TRBJ2-2,TRBD1,TGTGCCAGCAGCTCCGGGACAGGGGGCACCGGGGAGCTGTTTTTT,CASSSGTGGTGELFF
TRBV27,-,TRBJ2-7,TRBD1,TGTGCCAGCAGTCTACAATATTCGGACAGGGGGCTCGAGCAGTACTTC,CASSLQYSDRGLEQYF
TRBV2,-,TRBJ2-1,TRBD2,TGTGCCAGCAGTGGGATGACTAGCGGGAGGCCGGGTGAGCAGTTCTTC,CASSGMTSGRPGEQFF
TRBV19,-,TRBJ2-7,-,TGTGCCAGTAGTATAGGGCTTTTTGGAGGCTACGAGCAGTACTTC,CASSIGLFGGYEQYF
TRBV27,-,TRBJ1-1,TRBD1,TGTGCTACACAGGGGCTGAACACTGAAGCTTTCTTT,CATQGLNTEAFF
TRBV5-1,-,TRBJ2-1,-,TGCGCCAGCAGCTTGATCATCGAGGGGTCGACTTACAATGAGCAGTTCTTC,CASSLIIEGSTYNEQFF
TRBV7-8,once,TRBJ2-5,-,TGTGCCAGCAGCTTAGTAAGGTGGGGGCCGGTCCAAGAGACCCAGTACTTC,CASSLVRWGPVQETQYF
TRBV4-3,-,TRBJ2-7,-,TGCGCCAGCAGCCAAGACCGGCGGGGACCGACCTACGAGCAGTACTTC,CASSQDRRGPTYEQYF
TRBV18,once,TRBJ2-1,TRBD2,TGTGCCAGCTCACCACCCGGACTAGCGGGGACCTACAATGAGCAGTTCTTC,CASSPPGLAGTYNEQFF
TRBV6-5,-,TRBJ2-2,-,TGTGCCAGCACCCCGACAGACTTGAACACCGGGGAGCTGTTTTTT,CASTPTDLNTGELFF
TRBV19,-,TRBJ2-7,-,TGTGCCAGTAGTATCAAAGGACCGCAGTTCTACGAGCAGTACTTC,CASSIKGPQFYEQYF
TRBV4-1,-,TRBJ2-7,-,TGCGCCAGCAGCCTCCTCCCAGCGGTGGCCATAGCCCACGAGCAGTACTTC,CASSLLPAVAIAHEQYF
TRBV9,-,TRBJ2-7,-,TGTGCCAGCAGCGTAGCGGGAGTAGGCTACGAGCAGTACTTC,CASSVAGVGYEQYF
TRBV19,-,TRBJ2-7,-,TGTGCCAGCCACGCTACCGCAGACTACGAGCAGTACTTC,CASHATADYEQYF
TRBV12-5,-,TRBJ2-7,TRBD1,TGTGCTAGTAGTGCTTCACGGACAGGGGATTACGAGCAGTACTTC,CASSASRTGDYEQYF
TRBV7-8,-,TRBJ1-2,TRBD1,TGTGCCAGCAGCTCAGGGGGGGAGTTTCTCGGCTACACCTTC,CASSSGGEFLGYTF
TRBV29-1,-,TRBJ1-2,-,TGCAGCGTTGACCACACAGGGCCTTTTGGAGCCGGCTGGGGCTACACCTTC,CSVDHTGPFGAGWGYTF
TRBV27,-,TRBJ1-2,-,TGTGCCAGCAGTTTGAGGGTTTATGGCTATGGCTACACCTTC,CASSLRVYGYGYTF
TRBV27,-,TRBJ2-3,TRBD2,TGTGCCAGCAGTTTATTACTAGCGGGAGTGGGAGATACGCAGTATTTT,CASSLLLAGVGDTQYF
TRBV6-1,once,TRBJ2-7,-,TGTGCCAGCAGTGAAGACGGGACGGGGGAGTGGGAGCAGTACTTC,CASSEDGTGEWEQYF
TRBV27,-,TRBJ2-7,TRBD1,TGTGCCAGCAGTTTATCTGGGGACAGTTTTGAGCAGTACTTC,CASSLSGDSFEQYF
TRBV5-5,-,TRBJ1-5,TRBD1,TGTGCCAGCAGCTTGGCTTGGGACAGGGGGCTCGGTGGCAATCAGCCCCAGCATTTT,CASSLAWDRGLGGNQPQHF
TRBV11-2,-,TRBJ2-1,-,TGTGCCAGCAGCCGTGTACGCGGCAGGGAGCAGTTCTTC,CASSRVRGREQFF
TRBV28,-,TRBJ2-1,-,TGTGCCAGCAGTCTCCGGGGCAACATGGGTGAGCAGTTCTTC,CASSLRGNMGEQFF
TRBV9,-,TRBJ2-7,TRBD2,TGTGCCAGCAGCTCAAACCCGGGACTAGCGGGATACGAGCAGTACTTC,CASSSNPGLAGYEQYF
TRBV7-6,-,TRBJ1-1,TRBD1,TGTGCCAGCAGCTCCAGTGGACAGGACAGGGTCATGAACACTGAAGCTTTCTTT,CASSSSGQDRVMNTEAFF